These 4 T cell receptor beta chains originate from one sample sequenced in a study of T cells in localized non-small cell lung cancer. The method was immunoSEQ multiplex PCR; TCRdb's version includes in-frame clones alone and lacks a portion of them. This sample has 48,000 or so clones; roughly 89% occur once, and the top ten carry roughly 18%. The sample consisted of peripheral blood, taken before any cancer treatment. The source of these receptors is a male donor aged 60 or older with stage III squamous cell lung carcinoma.

V gene TRBV7-2 combines with J gene TRBJ2-2, with D perhaps matching TRBD2 (5 bases). Trimming pared 3 bases from V and 6 bases from J, leaving 8 bases between. This CDR3 is 13 amino acids long. The germline V gene has CDR1 SGHTA and CDR2 FQGNSA. The CDR3: CASSLRGPGELFF. CDR3 nucleotides: TGTGCCAGCAGCTTGAGAGGGCCCGGGGAGCTGTTTTTT.

The genes are TRBV5-1 and TRBJ2-1; 14 nucleotides agree with TRBD2. The CDR3 covers 19 residues. In germline, CDR1 is SGHRS, CDR2 YFSETQ. The junction had 8 bases not matched to a gene; V was cut back by 3 bases and J by 0 bases. The CDR3 loop is CASSSPGLAGESSYNEQFF. The DNA of the CDR3 is TGCGCCAGCAGCTCGCCGGGACTAGCGGGGGAAAGCTCCTACAATGAGCAGTTCTTC.

The chain couples TRBV6-5 to TRBJ2-7; D is perhaps TRBD2 (5 bases). CDR1 MNHEY and CDR2 SVGAGI come from the germline V gene. V lost 5 bases to trimming and J lost 2 bases, with 13 bases between them. The CDR3 consists of 14 residues. The CDR3 reads CASSPEGTAYEQYF. DNA for the CDR3: TGTGCCAGCAGTCCCGAGGGAACAGCCTACGAGCAGTACTTC.

In its sample, this clone was seen a few times. This chain joins TRBV7-2 and TRBJ2-1; D is perhaps TRBD2 (7 bases). Trimming pared 4 bases from V and 10 bases from J, leaving 23 bases between. Germline CDR1 reads SGHTA; CDR2 reads FQGNSA. The CDR3 spans 16 residues. CDR3 in amino acids: CASSSSALGGASEQFF. The DNA of the CDR3 is TGTGCCAGCAGCTCGTCCGCTTTAGGGGGGGCTTCCGAGCAGTTCTTC.